These 15 T cell receptor beta chains originate from one sample sequenced in a study of T cell responses to AZD1222 COVID-19 vaccine. Some clones are missing from TCRdb's copy, which holds only in-frame ones; the method was immunoSEQ multiplex PCR. The sample has about 170,000 clones, roughly nine tenths seen once. The specimen was peripheral blood, collected 28 days after the second AZD1222 dose. All receptors derive from an adult who received the AZD1222 COVID-19 vaccine.

Many counts were recorded for this clone. The J gene is TRBJ1-4, the V gene TRBV3-1 (or the pseudogene TRBV3-2), with D possibly TRBD1 on 6 matching bases. Germline V gives CDR1 LGHDT, CDR2 YNNKEL (reference sequence). This CDR3 is built from 20 residues. The V and J ends lost 4 bases and 6 bases respectively, with 30 bases between them. CDR3 protein: CASSPGRGHMGHPSDEKLFF. The DNA of the CDR3 is TGTGCCAGCAGCCCGGGTAGAGGTCACATGGGACATCCTTCTGATGAAAAACTGTTTTTT.

The chain carries TRBV7-9 and TRBJ1-2; D remains ambiguous. CDR3 size: 13 residues. Germline-derived CDR1 and CDR2 are SEHNR and FQNEAQ (reference sequence). V gave up 1 base and J gave up 1 base, with 4 bases separating them. CDR3 in DNA: TGTGCCAGCAGCTTAGGCCATAACTATGGCTACACCTTC. It codes for CASSLGHNYGYTF.

CDR3 coding DNA: TGTGCCAGCAGTCGGAGGGAGACCGGGGAGCTGTTTTTT. Its translation is CASSRRETGELFF. The chain recombines TRBV6-5 with TRBJ2-2; TRBD2 might be the D (6 bases). CDR3 size: 13 residues. The V gene lost 5 bases and the J gene lost 5 bases, with 9 bases spanning the gap. Germline V gene data show CDR1 as MNHEY and CDR2 as SVGAGI.

V gene TRBV24-1 combines with J gene TRBJ2-5; D may be TRBD2 (5 bases). Germline values: CDR1 KGHDR, CDR2 SFDVKD. With 4 bases removed from V and 2 bases from J, the gap between germline ends came to 10 bases. The CDR3 loop spans 14 amino acids. CDR3 amino acids: CATSEGGIQETQYF. The CDR3 DNA is TGTGCCACCAGTGAAGGAGGTATTCAAGAGACCCAGTACTTC.

This chain uses TRBV3-1 (or the pseudogene TRBV3-2) with TRBJ2-3; 7 bases agree with TRBD1. V was pared by 0 bases and J by 4 bases, with 10 bases of the junction left unmatched. This CDR3 is 17 amino acids long. CDR1 and CDR2 from the germline V gene are LGHDT and YNNKEL (reference sequence). The CDR3 coding sequence is TGTGCCAGCAGCCAAGACCCCCCGACAGGGTTTTCAGATACGCAGTATTTT. Amino acid sequence: CASSQDPPTGFSDTQYF.

The chain employs TRBV9 and TRBJ2-1, with D possibly matching TRBD1 (5 bases). The CDR3 is made up of 15 amino acids. V was clipped by 2 bases and J by 6 bases, with 15 bases between them. Germline loops: CDR1 SGDLS, CDR2 YYNGEE. The CDR3 loop reads CASSVEAGPVNEQFF. CDR3 bases: TGTGCCAGCAGCGTTGAGGCAGGGCCGGTCAATGAGCAGTTCTTC.

V is TRBV6-2 or TRBV6-3 and J is TRBJ1-1; no clear D gene. V lost 2 bases to trimming and J lost 1 base, with 5 bases between them. There are 13 residues in the CDR3. CDR1 is MNHEY and CDR2 is SVGEGT in the germline V gene. CDR3 residues: CASSYTQNTEAFF. The CDR3 coding sequence is TGTGCCAGCAGTTACACCCAGAACACTGAAGCTTTCTTT.

The V and J genes are TRBV9 and TRBJ1-4, with a tentative D call TRBD1 (5 bases). Germline CDR1 SGDLS, CDR2 YYNGEE. The CDR3 has 16 amino acids. V lost 0 bases and J lost 7, with 16 bases in between. The chain's CDR3 is CASSVATSGGSEKLFF. CDR3 DNA sequence: TGTGCCAGCAGCGTAGCTACTTCCGGGGGGAGTGAAAAACTGTTTTTT.

The rearrangement joins TRBV19 to TRBJ2-2, with 9 positions matching TRBD2. V trimming: 3 bases; J trimming: 2 bases; junction bases outside the gene matches: 7. Germline V gene data show CDR1 as LNHDA and CDR2 as SQIVND (reference sequence). The CDR3 length is 17 residues. The CDR3 DNA is TGTGCCAGTAGTATGCCTGGCGGGGGGGCAAACACCGGGGAGCTGTTTTTT. Translation: CASSMPGGGANTGELFF. Full variable domain (remainder filled in from reference TRBV19 and TRBJ2-2): DGGITQSPKYLFRKEGQNVTLSCEQNLNHDAMYWYRQDPGQGLRLIYYSQIVNDFQKGDIAEGYSVSREKKESFPLTVTSAQKNPTAFYLCASSMPGGGANTGELFFGEGSRLTVL.

This chain connects TRBV10-1 to TRBJ2-7; TRBD1 agrees at 10 bases. V lost 5 bases to trimming and J lost 3 bases; unmatched junction nucleotides: 10. CDR3 length: 16 amino acids. Germline CDR1 is WNHNN and CDR2 is SYGVQD (reference sequence). CDR3 coding DNA: TGCGCCAGCAGTTACAGCGCCGGGACAGGGGTCTACGAGCAGTACTTC. Encoded protein: CASSYSAGTGVYEQYF.

The rearrangement joins TRBV4-1 to TRBJ2-7; no definite D call. Germline loops: CDR1 MGHRA, CDR2 YSYEKL. The CDR3 sequence is 14 residues long. V lost 1 base to trimming and J lost 3 bases, with 10 bases between them. CDR3 loop: CASSQGRFDYEQYF. The CDR3 bases are TGCGCCAGCAGCCAAGGGCGGTTTGACTACGAGCAGTACTTC.

This chain joins TRBV5-5 and TRBJ1-1; possibly TRBD1 for D (5 bases). This CDR3 comprises 13 residues. Between the trimmed V and J ends, which lost 1 base and 5 bases, there was a span of 9 bases. Germline CDR1 SGHKS, CDR2 YYEKEE (reference sequence). CDR3 sequence (DNA): TGTGCCAGCAGCTTGTACGGGGGAACTGAAGCTTTCTTT. Amino acid sequence: CASSLYGGTEAFF. Supplemented by reference TRBV5-5 and TRBJ1-1, the full variable domain reads DAGVTQSPTHLIKTRGQQVTLRCSPISGHKSVSWYQQVLGQGPQFIFQYYEKEERGRGNFPDRFSARQFPNYSSELNVNALLLGDSALYLCASSLYGGTEAFFGQGTRLTVV.

This clone was observed a handful of times. The chain carries TRBV6-5 and TRBJ1-5; 7 nucleotides line up with TRBD1. The germline V gene has CDR1 MNHEY and CDR2 SVGAGI. With 6 bases clipped from V and 7 bases from J, the junction kept 6 bases outside the gene matches. This CDR3 is built from 13 residues. Here the CDR3 reads CASRRRGQQPQHF. The CDR3 region has the DNA TGTGCCAGCAGAAGAAGGGGGCAGCAGCCCCAGCATTTT.

J is TRBJ1-3 and V is TRBV5-1; D gene ambiguous. The V gene's germline CDR1 is SGHRS and CDR2 YFSETQ. There are 14 residues in the CDR3. The V gene lost 6 bases and the J gene lost 0 bases, with 10 bases spanning the gap. The CDR3 here is CASTEQSSGNTIYF. For the CDR3, the DNA is TGCGCCAGCACGGAACAGTCCTCTGGAAACACCATATATTTT.

V usage is TRBV2 and J usage is TRBJ1-5, with D uncertain. The CDR3 covers 15 residues. The V and J ends lost 6 bases and 1 base respectively, with 13 bases between them. Germline V lookup: CDR1 SNHLY, CDR2 FYNNEI. CDR3 sequence reads: CASRGLTGSNQPQHF. For the CDR3, the DNA is TGTGCCAGCAGGGGCTTGACCGGAAGCAATCAGCCCCAGCATTTT. The entire variable domain, with the rest obtained from reference TRBV2 and TRBJ1-5, is as follows: EPEVTQTPSHQVTQMGQEVILRCVPISNHLYFYWYRQILGQKVEFLVSFYNNEISEKSEIFDDQFSVERPDGSNFTLKIRSTKLEDSAMYFCASRGLTGSNQPQHFGDGTRLSIL.